The entry below describes one T cell receptor (beta chain). The antigen is unknown. These data belong to a study of vaccination and CD4 T cells after COVID-19. Study-level background: Overlapping peptides of the spike proteins of SARS-CoV-2, HCoV-NL63, HCoV-OC43 and HCoV-229E were used for cell stimulation.

Treatment specified: approximately nine-day PBMC culture with coronavirus spike peptide pools or control peptides (ViraFEST assay). Dates of PCR positivity, March to December 2020, preceded the US Alpha, Beta and Delta variants. Germline V gene lookup returns CDR1 DFQATT and CDR2 SNEGSKA (reference sequence). Trimming took 0 bases from V and 3 from J, leaving 9 bases between them. This CDR3 comprises 13 residues. Sequenced with the Oncomine TCR Beta short-read assay was DNA taken from cultured CD4+ T cells. TCRdb fed the PCR reads into MiXCR, producing one record per CDR3 protein. The sample consists of roughly 8,500 distinct CDR3 sequences, approximately 49% of them appearing once.

The chain employs TRBV20-1 and TRBJ2-7, with TRBD2 as a possible D gene (6 bases). Input material: CD4+ T cells from blood, cultured in vitro. The source is a human donor who had recovered from COVID-19. CDR3 region: CSARDSGGYEQYF. CDR3 DNA sequence: TGCAGTGCTAGAGATTCCGGGGGCTACGAGCAGTACTTC.